The rows below give T cell receptor beta chains drawn from one sample of a study of blood T cell repertoires in COVID-19. Repertoires were generated with immunoSEQ multiplex PCR, while TCRdb's copy carries only in-frame clones and drops some. Seen here are around 130,000 clones, roughly four fifths observed once, and the top ten hold 9.5% to 13%. Sequenced material: peripheral blood. The receptors were gathered from a human donor in a cohort sampled during active COVID-19. CDR3s include the opening cysteine and the closing phenylalanine or tryptophan. Fields, in order: CDR3 protein, CDR3 DNA, J gene, V gene, D gene, clone size. A D gene is named only where the DNA matches it firmly. Some rows have no size entry. The others give once, few or many, or a class for an expanded clone.

CDR3aa: CASSLEGARGNTIYF
CDR3nt: TGTGCCAGCAGCTTGGAGGGGGCGAGGGGAAACACCATATATTTT
j_gene: TRBJ1-3
v_gene: TRBV5-4
d_gene: TRBD1
abundance: -

CDR3aa: CASNTVAGSTDTQYF
CDR3nt: TGTGCCAGTAACACGGTAGCGGGGAGCACAGATACGCAGTATTTT
j_gene: TRBJ2-3
v_gene: TRBV19
d_gene: TRBD2
abundance: -

CDR3aa: CASSPVWGQGAHEQYF
CDR3nt: TGTGCCAGCAGTCCAGTGTGGGGACAGGGGGCCCACGAGCAGTACTTC
j_gene: TRBJ2-7
v_gene: TRBV7-2
d_gene: TRBD1
abundance: -

CDR3aa: CASSIGLAGDTQYF
CDR3nt: TGTGCCAGCAGCATAGGACTAGCGGGGGATACGCAGTATTTT
j_gene: TRBJ2-3
v_gene: TRBV5-4
d_gene: TRBD2
abundance: -

CDR3aa: CASSLGLAGGNSETQYF
CDR3nt: TGTGCCAGCAGCTTAGGGCTAGCGGGGGGAAATTCGGAGACCCAGTACTTC
j_gene: TRBJ2-5
v_gene: TRBV7-8
d_gene: TRBD2
abundance: once

CDR3aa: CASSQVAGEGDTQYF
CDR3nt: TGTGCCAGCAGCCAAGTGGCGGGGGAGGGAGATACGCAGTATTTT
j_gene: TRBJ2-3
v_gene: TRBV3-1/TRBV3-2
d_gene: TRBD2
abundance: once

CDR3aa: CASSAWTDFMNTEAFF
CDR3nt: TGCGCCAGCAGCGCGTGGACAGATTTCATGAACACTGAAGCTTTCTTT
j_gene: TRBJ1-1
v_gene: TRBV5-1
d_gene: -
abundance: -

CDR3aa: CASSQLWGATYEQYF
CDR3nt: TGTGCCAGCAGCCAATTGTGGGGCGCCACCTACGAGCAGTACTTC
j_gene: TRBJ2-7
v_gene: TRBV14
d_gene: -
abundance: -

CDR3aa: CASSDSSTVGGNTIYF
CDR3nt: TGTGCCAGCAGTGATTCTTCGACTGTAGGTGGAAACACCATATATTTT
j_gene: TRBJ1-3
v_gene: TRBV25-1
d_gene: -
abundance: -

CDR3aa: CASSLRRTDNTGELFF
CDR3nt: TGTGCCAGCAGCTTACGGAGGACAGACAACACCGGGGAGCTGTTTTTT
j_gene: TRBJ2-2
v_gene: TRBV7-2
d_gene: -
abundance: -

CDR3aa: CASSLPLVSEQYF
CDR3nt: TGTGCCAGCAGCTTACCACTAGTCTCCGAGCAGTACTTC
j_gene: TRBJ2-7
v_gene: TRBV7-2
d_gene: -
abundance: -

CDR3aa: CAIKSPKAPDTQYF
CDR3nt: TGTGCCATCAAGTCACCCAAAGCTCCAGATACGCAGTATTTT
j_gene: TRBJ2-3
v_gene: TRBV10-3
d_gene: -
abundance: -

CDR3aa: CASSPVQGGTEAFF
CDR3nt: TGTGCCAGCTCACCGGTCCAGGGCGGCACTGAAGCTTTCTTT
j_gene: TRBJ1-1
v_gene: TRBV18
d_gene: -
abundance: -

CDR3aa: CASSLAGTYEQYF
CDR3nt: TGTGCCAGCAGTTTAGCCGGGACCTACGAGCAGTACTTC
j_gene: TRBJ2-7
v_gene: TRBV12-3/TRBV12-4
d_gene: -
abundance: -

CDR3aa: CASSPPGQGGEKLFF
CDR3nt: TGTGCCAGCTCACCACCAGGACAGGGAGGCGAAAAACTGTTTTTT
j_gene: TRBJ1-4
v_gene: TRBV18
d_gene: TRBD1
abundance: -

CDR3aa: CASSLDRGASGVGTQYF
CDR3nt: TGTGCCAGCAGCTTAGATCGGGGGGCTAGCGGGGTTGGGACCCAGTACTTC
j_gene: TRBJ2-5
v_gene: TRBV11-2
d_gene: TRBD2
abundance: -

CDR3aa: CASSLRQTSGNTIYF
CDR3nt: TGTGCCAGCAGCTTACGACAGACCTCTGGAAACACCATATATTTT
j_gene: TRBJ1-3
v_gene: TRBV13
d_gene: -
abundance: -

CDR3aa: CASSSGLAGARGTDTQYF
CDR3nt: TGTGCCAGCAGTTCCGGACTAGCGGGGGCCAGGGGCACAGATACGCAGTATTTT
j_gene: TRBJ2-3
v_gene: TRBV6-2/TRBV6-3
d_gene: TRBD2
abundance: -

CDR3aa: CASSYSWARANEKLFF
CDR3nt: TGTGCCAGCAGTTACTCGTGGGCAAGAGCTAATGAAAAACTGTTTTTT
j_gene: TRBJ1-4
v_gene: TRBV6-5
d_gene: -
abundance: -

CDR3aa: CASSFWTNQETQYF
CDR3nt: TGTGCCAGCAGTTTCTGGACTAATCAAGAGACCCAGTACTTC
j_gene: TRBJ2-5
v_gene: TRBV28
d_gene: -
abundance: -

CDR3aa: CASSPGQLSGANVLTF
CDR3nt: TGCGCCAGCAGCCCGGGACAGCTCTCTGGGGCCAACGTCCTGACTTTC
j_gene: TRBJ2-6
v_gene: TRBV5-1
d_gene: TRBD1
abundance: -

CDR3aa: CARARSLLPYEQYF
CDR3nt: TGTGCCAGGGCCAGGTCCCTCCTCCCCTACGAGCAGTACTTC
j_gene: TRBJ2-7
v_gene: TRBV6-6
d_gene: -
abundance: -

CDR3aa: CASSLYRQETQYF
CDR3nt: TGTGCCAGCAGTCTTTACCGGCAAGAGACCCAGTACTTC
j_gene: TRBJ2-5
v_gene: TRBV6-2/TRBV6-3
d_gene: -
abundance: -

CDR3aa: CASSQREWGGEKLFF
CDR3nt: TGTGCCAGCAGCCAACGAGAGTGGGGGGGCGAAAAACTGTTTTTT
j_gene: TRBJ1-4
v_gene: TRBV3-1/TRBV3-2
d_gene: -
abundance: -

CDR3aa: CASSLGTANYGYTF
CDR3nt: TGTGCCAGCAGCTTAGGTACAGCTAACTATGGCTACACCTTC
j_gene: TRBJ1-2
v_gene: TRBV7-8
d_gene: -
abundance: few

CDR3aa: CASSLVGGTKETQYF
CDR3nt: TGTGCCAGCAGCCTAGTGGGGGGGACTAAAGAGACCCAGTACTTC
j_gene: TRBJ2-5
v_gene: TRBV11-2
d_gene: TRBD2
abundance: -

CDR3aa: CASSRGQGVGEKLFF
CDR3nt: TGCGCCAGCAGCCGAGGACAGGGGGTAGGAGAAAAACTGTTTTTT
j_gene: TRBJ1-4
v_gene: TRBV5-1
d_gene: TRBD1
abundance: once

CDR3aa: CASSPARRLAGDQETQYF
CDR3nt: TGTGCCAGCAGTCCGGCCCGACGACTAGCGGGGGATCAAGAGACCCAGTACTTC
j_gene: TRBJ2-5
v_gene: TRBV6-6
d_gene: TRBD2
abundance: few

CDR3aa: CASSTSGGTGELFF
CDR3nt: TGTGCCAGCAGTACTAGCGGGGGAACCGGGGAGCTGTTTTTT
j_gene: TRBJ2-2
v_gene: TRBV7-8
d_gene: TRBD2
abundance: few

CDR3aa: CASSQDVAGASYEQYF
CDR3nt: TGCGCCAGCAGCCAAGATGTAGCGGGGGCCTCCTACGAGCAGTACTTC
j_gene: TRBJ2-7
v_gene: TRBV4-3
d_gene: TRBD2
abundance: -

CDR3aa: CASSLGTGVSPIRRF
CDR3nt: TGTGCCAGCAGCTTGGGGACCGGGGTTTCCCCCATACGTCGCTTC
j_gene: TRBJ1-2
v_gene: TRBV5-6
d_gene: -
abundance: -

CDR3aa: CASSLSSSYEQYF
CDR3nt: TGTGCCAGCAGCTTGTCTAGCTCCTACGAGCAGTACTTC
j_gene: TRBJ2-7
v_gene: TRBV5-6
d_gene: -
abundance: -

CDR3aa: CASSADRGDEQYF
CDR3nt: TGCGCCAGCAGCGCGGACAGGGGGGACGAGCAGTACTTC
j_gene: TRBJ2-7
v_gene: TRBV5-1
d_gene: TRBD1
abundance: -

CDR3aa: CASSETGQAYEQYF
CDR3nt: TGCGCCAGCAGTGAAACGGGACAGGCCTACGAGCAGTACTTC
j_gene: TRBJ2-7
v_gene: TRBV10-2
d_gene: TRBD1
abundance: -

CDR3aa: CASSQPQGEGAKNIQYF
CDR3nt: TGTGCCAGCAGCCAACCACAGGGCGAGGGGGCCAAAAACATTCAGTACTTC
j_gene: TRBJ2-4
v_gene: TRBV5-8
d_gene: -
abundance: -

CDR3aa: CASSPNGGENGYTF
CDR3nt: TGTGCCAGCAGCCCTAATGGAGGGGAGAATGGCTACACCTTC
j_gene: TRBJ1-2
v_gene: TRBV2
d_gene: -
abundance: few

CDR3aa: CASSRYRNTGELFF
CDR3nt: TGTGCCAGCAGTCGGTACAGGAACACCGGGGAGCTGTTTTTT
j_gene: TRBJ2-2
v_gene: TRBV27
d_gene: -
abundance: -

CDR3aa: CASSQDGYVLDIGYTF
CDR3nt: TGCGCCAGCAGCCAAGATGGGTACGTGCTAGATATAGGCTACACCTTC
j_gene: TRBJ1-2
v_gene: TRBV4-1
d_gene: -
abundance: -

CDR3aa: CASSPISLAGGPDEQFF
CDR3nt: TGTGCCAGCAGCCCAATTTCACTAGCGGGGGGCCCAGATGAGCAGTTCTTC
j_gene: TRBJ2-1
v_gene: TRBV4-2
d_gene: TRBD2
abundance: few

CDR3aa: CASSPTKAGRYEQYF
CDR3nt: TGTGCCAGCAGCCCGACCAAAGCAGGTCGCTACGAGCAGTACTTC
j_gene: TRBJ2-7
v_gene: TRBV7-9
d_gene: -
abundance: -

CDR3aa: CASSSPPNTGVQGDTEAFF
CDR3nt: TGTGCCAGCAGCTCACCCCCCAATACAGGGGTGCAGGGGGACACTGAAGCTTTCTTT
j_gene: TRBJ1-1
v_gene: TRBV6-2/TRBV6-3
d_gene: TRBD1
abundance: once

CDR3aa: CASSLGNTGAYGYTF
CDR3nt: TGTGCCAGCAGCTTAGGTAACACAGGGGCATATGGCTACACCTTC
j_gene: TRBJ1-2
v_gene: TRBV7-2
d_gene: TRBD1
abundance: -

CDR3aa: CASSLMASGSSTDTQYF
CDR3nt: TGTGCCAGCAGCTTAATGGCTAGCGGATCTAGCACAGATACGCAGTATTTT
j_gene: TRBJ2-3
v_gene: TRBV7-8
d_gene: TRBD2
abundance: -

CDR3aa: CASSTTGYGNQPQHF
CDR3nt: TGTGCCAGCAGCACGACAGGGTACGGAAATCAGCCCCAGCATTTT
j_gene: TRBJ1-5
v_gene: TRBV5-6
d_gene: TRBD1
abundance: -

CDR3aa: CASSFGGIIDEKLFF
CDR3nt: TGTGCCAGCAGCTTTGGCGGGATTATAGATGAAAAACTGTTTTTT
j_gene: TRBJ1-4
v_gene: TRBV5-8
d_gene: -
abundance: -

CDR3aa: CASRWGPSGNTIYF
CDR3nt: TGTGCCAGTAGGTGGGGCCCCTCTGGAAACACCATATATTTT
j_gene: TRBJ1-3
v_gene: TRBV19
d_gene: -
abundance: -

CDR3aa: CASSTGAETEAFF
CDR3nt: TGTGCCAGCTCCACAGGGGCAGAGACTGAAGCTTTCTTT
j_gene: TRBJ1-1
v_gene: TRBV18
d_gene: TRBD1
abundance: -

CDR3aa: CASSPRTGGEKLFF
CDR3nt: TGTGCCAGCAGCCCCCGGACGGGAGGTGAAAAACTGTTTTTT
j_gene: TRBJ1-4
v_gene: TRBV7-9
d_gene: -
abundance: once

CDR3aa: CSASPNGQFSGNTIYF
CDR3nt: TGCAGTGCTAGTCCCAACGGACAGTTTTCCGGAAACACCATATATTTT
j_gene: TRBJ1-3
v_gene: TRBV20-1
d_gene: -
abundance: -

CDR3aa: CASSEPGNTEAFF
CDR3nt: TGTGCCAGCAGTGAACCGGGGAACACTGAAGCTTTCTTT
j_gene: TRBJ1-1
v_gene: TRBV6-1
d_gene: -
abundance: once

CDR3aa: CASSPQGQPQHF
CDR3nt: TGTGCCAGCAGTCCGCAGGGTCAGCCCCAGCATTTT
j_gene: TRBJ1-5
v_gene: TRBV28
d_gene: -
abundance: -

CDR3aa: CASSYGQVNTEAFF
CDR3nt: TGTGCCAGCAGTTACGGACAAGTGAACACTGAAGCTTTCTTT
j_gene: TRBJ1-1
v_gene: TRBV6-5
d_gene: -
abundance: once

CDR3aa: CASKPGQGNEKLFF
CDR3nt: TGTGCCAGCAAACCGGGACAGGGTAATGAAAAACTGTTTTTT
j_gene: TRBJ1-4
v_gene: TRBV7-2
d_gene: TRBD1
abundance: few